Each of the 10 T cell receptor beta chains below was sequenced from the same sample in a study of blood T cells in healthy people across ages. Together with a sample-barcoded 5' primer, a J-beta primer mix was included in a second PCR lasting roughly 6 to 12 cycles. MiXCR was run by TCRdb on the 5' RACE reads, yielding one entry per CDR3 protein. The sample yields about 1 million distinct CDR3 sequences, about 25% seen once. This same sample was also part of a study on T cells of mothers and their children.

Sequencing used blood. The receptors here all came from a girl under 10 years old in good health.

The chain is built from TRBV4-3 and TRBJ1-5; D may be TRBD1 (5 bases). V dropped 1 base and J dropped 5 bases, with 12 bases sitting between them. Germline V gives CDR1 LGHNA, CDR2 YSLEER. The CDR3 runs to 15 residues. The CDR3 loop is CASSQGSGRDQPQHF. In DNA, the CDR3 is TGCGCCAGCAGCCAAGGTTCAGGGCGCGATCAGCCCCAGCATTTT.

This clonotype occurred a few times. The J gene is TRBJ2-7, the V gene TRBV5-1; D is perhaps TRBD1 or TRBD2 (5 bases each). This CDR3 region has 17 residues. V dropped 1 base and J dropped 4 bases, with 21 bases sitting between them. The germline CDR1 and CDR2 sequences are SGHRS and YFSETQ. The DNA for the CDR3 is TGCGCCAGCAGCTTGTATTCCGGGACGGGACCCCTATACGAGCAGTACTTC. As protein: CASSLYSGTGPLYEQYF.

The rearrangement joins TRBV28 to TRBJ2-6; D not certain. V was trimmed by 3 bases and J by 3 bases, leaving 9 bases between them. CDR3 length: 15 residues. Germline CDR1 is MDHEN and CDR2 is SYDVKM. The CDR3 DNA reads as TGTGCCAGCAGTTTGGGTAGGGTTGGGGCCAACGTCCTGACTTTC. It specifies CASSLGRVGANVLTF.

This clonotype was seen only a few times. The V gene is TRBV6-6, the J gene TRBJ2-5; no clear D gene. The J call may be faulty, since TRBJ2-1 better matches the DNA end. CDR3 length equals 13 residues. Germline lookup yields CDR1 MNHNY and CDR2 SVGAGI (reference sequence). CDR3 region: CASSYSRNNEQFF. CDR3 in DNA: TGTGCCAGCAGTTACTCGAGGAACAATGAGCAGTTCTTC.

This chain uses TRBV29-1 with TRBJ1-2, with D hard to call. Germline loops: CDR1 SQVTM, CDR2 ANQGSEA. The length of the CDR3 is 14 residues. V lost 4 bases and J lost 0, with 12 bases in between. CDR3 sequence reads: CSVVLKTSNYGYTF. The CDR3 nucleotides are TGCAGCGTTGTACTGAAAACTTCTAACTATGGCTACACCTTC.

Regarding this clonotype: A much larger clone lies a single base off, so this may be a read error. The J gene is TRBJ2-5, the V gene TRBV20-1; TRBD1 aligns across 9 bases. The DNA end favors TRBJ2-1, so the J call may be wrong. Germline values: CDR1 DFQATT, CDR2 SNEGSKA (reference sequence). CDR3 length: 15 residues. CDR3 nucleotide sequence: TGCAGTGCTAGATCCGGGACAGGGTGGCACAATGAGCAGTTCTTC. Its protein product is CSARSGTGWHNEQFF.

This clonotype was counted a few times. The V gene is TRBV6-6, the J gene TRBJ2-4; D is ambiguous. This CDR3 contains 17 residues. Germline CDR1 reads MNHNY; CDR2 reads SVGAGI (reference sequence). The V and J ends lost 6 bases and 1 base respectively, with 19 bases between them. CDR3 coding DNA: TGTGCCAGCAGGTTAAATTACAGATCGGATGCCAAAAACATTCAGTACTTC. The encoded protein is CASRLNYRSDAKNIQYF.

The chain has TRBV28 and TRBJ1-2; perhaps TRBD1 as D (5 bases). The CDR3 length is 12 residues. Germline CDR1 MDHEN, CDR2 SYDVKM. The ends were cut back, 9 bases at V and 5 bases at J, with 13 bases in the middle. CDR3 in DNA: TGTGCCAGTGAATCGCAGGGATATGGCTACACCTTC. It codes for CASESQGYGYTF.

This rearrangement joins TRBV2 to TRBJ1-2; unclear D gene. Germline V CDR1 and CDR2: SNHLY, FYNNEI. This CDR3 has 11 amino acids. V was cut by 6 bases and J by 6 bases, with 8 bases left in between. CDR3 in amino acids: CASRGLNGYTF. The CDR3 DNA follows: TGTGCCAGCAGAGGACTCAATGGCTACACCTTC.

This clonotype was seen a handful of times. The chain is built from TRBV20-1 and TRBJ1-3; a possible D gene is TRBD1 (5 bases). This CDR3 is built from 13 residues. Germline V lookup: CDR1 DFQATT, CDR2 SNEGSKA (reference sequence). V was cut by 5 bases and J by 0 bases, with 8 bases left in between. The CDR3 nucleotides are TGCAGTGCTTACGACAGCTCTGGAAACACCATATATTTT. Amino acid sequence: CSAYDSSGNTIYF.